Listed here are 4 T cell receptor beta chains from one sample, sequenced in a study of cytomegalovirus exposure and HLA in healthy donors. The PCR used 60 Vbeta and 13 Jbeta primers. The assay was immunoSEQ multiplex PCR, and TCRdb's table has in-frame clones only and misses some. The sample shows 150,000 to 200,000 clones, and 0.7% to 0.8% sits with its ten largest clones. Sequencing was done on a sample of PBMCs. The origin of the receptors is a woman in her late teens or twenties in good health and CMV-seropositive.

The chain links TRBV11-2 to TRBJ2-5, with D maybe TRBD2 (7 bases). Germline values: CDR1 SGHAT, CDR2 FQNNGV. This CDR3 spans 14 amino acids. Trimming cost V 1 base and J 5 bases, with 11 bases left between them. CDR3: CASSLVRGAETQYF. CDR3 bases: TGTGCCAGCAGCTTAGTCCGGGGGGCCGAGACCCAGTACTTC.

The chain employs TRBV19 and TRBJ1-1; no reliable D call. The CDR3 sequence is 13 residues long. Between the trimmed V and J ends, which lost 7 bases and 1 base, there was a span of 10 bases. CDR1 and CDR2 (germline): LNHDA, SQIVND (reference sequence). CDR3: CASKIRWNTEAFF. The CDR3, as DNA: TGTGCCAGTAAAATCCGGTGGAACACTGAAGCTTTCTTT. The full variable domain, in which reference TRBV19 and TRBJ1-1 provide the parts outside the CDR3, is DGGITQSPKYLFRKEGQNVTLSCEQNLNHDAMYWYRQDPGQGLRLIYYSQIVNDFQKGDIAEGYSVSREKKESFPLTVTSAQKNPTAFYLCASKIRWNTEAFFGQGTRLTVV.

The chain is built from TRBV4-3 and TRBJ2-5; no firm D call. Germline V gene data show CDR1 as LGHNA and CDR2 as YSLEER. The CDR3 is made up of 15 amino acids. V dropped 6 bases and J dropped 5 bases, with 19 bases sitting between them. CDR3 amino acids: CASSLKLGSGETQYF. CDR3 bases: TGCGCCAGCAGTCTAAAGCTAGGATCGGGTGAGACCCAGTACTTC.

The J gene is TRBJ2-4, the V gene TRBV4-2; 12 positions agree with TRBD2. CDR3 size: 20 residues. V was pared by 0 bases and J by 0 bases, with 9 bases of the junction left unmatched. CDR1 is LGHNA, CDR2 YNFKEQ, per germline. The CDR3 bases are TGTGCCAGCAGCCAAGAGGCGCTAGCGGGGGGGACTCTAGCCAAAAACATTCAGTACTTC. Translating gives CASSQEALAGGTLAKNIQYF.